These 5 T cell receptor beta chains share one sample of origin, sequenced in a study of OX40 agonist ivuxolimab in advanced cancers. Sequencing used immunoSEQ multiplex PCR; TCRdb keeps in-frame clones, though not all of them. The table has about 66,000 clones, around 85% seen once. Sequenced material: CD4+ or CD8+ T cells sorted from blood, taken in a trial of the OX40 agonist ivuxolimab. The receptors originated from an adult with an advanced solid tumor such as melanoma, head and neck, liver or kidney cancer.

The chain carries TRBV18 and TRBJ2-7, with unresolved D. CDR1 is KGHSH, CDR2 LQKENI, per germline. This CDR3 is built from 13 residues. V lost 3 bases and J lost 1, with 7 bases in between. The CDR3 loop reads CASSPSLSYEQYF. The CDR3 DNA follows: TGTGCCAGCTCACCGAGTCTTTCCTACGAGCAGTACTTC.

This clone was counted a few times. The chain uses TRBV19 and TRBJ2-1, with D perhaps given as TRBD1 or TRBD2 (7 bases each). Germline lookup yields CDR1 LNHDA and CDR2 SQIVND (reference sequence). The CDR3 length is 15 residues. With 8 bases removed from V and 5 bases from J, the gap between germline ends came to 19 bases. The CDR3: CASQGVGGGNNEQFF. The DNA for the CDR3 is TGTGCCAGTCAGGGGGTTGGCGGGGGAAACAATGAGCAGTTCTTC.

This rearrangement joins TRBV7-9 to TRBJ2-5; 9 nucleotides agree with TRBD2. The J call may not be correct, given that the DNA end is closer to TRBJ2-7. There are 14 residues in the CDR3. Germline assignment: CDR1 SEHNR and CDR2 FQNEAQ (reference sequence). CDR3 nucleotides: TGTGCCAGCAGCCCTGGACTAGCGCCCTACGAGCAGTACTTC. This sequence encodes CASSPGLAPYEQYF.

This chain connects TRBV27 to TRBJ1-3; 8 bases fit TRBD1. V was pared by 6 bases and J by 0 bases, with 7 bases of the junction left unmatched. The CDR3 has 16 amino acids. Germline CDR1 reads MNHEY; CDR2 reads SMNVEV (reference sequence). In nucleotides, the CDR3 is TGTGCCAGCAGGCAGACAGGGGCTTCCTCTGGAAACACCATATATTTT. It codes for CASRQTGASSGNTIYF.

This clone was observed a handful of times. The chain recombines TRBV5-4 with TRBJ2-2, with D possibly TRBD2 on 6 matching bases. Trimming removed 4 bases from V and 6 bases from J, with 10 bases in between. Germline assignment: CDR1 SGHNT and CDR2 YYREEE (reference sequence). The CDR3 totals 13 residues. CDR3 amino acids: CASSPEGPGELFF. CDR3 in DNA: TGTGCCAGCAGCCCGGAGGGCCCCGGGGAGCTGTTTTTT.